Below, one TCR beta chain is given with its context. In the original workflow: Reference gene primer amplification in the assay estimated nucleated cell counts. Assay used: immunoSEQ multiplex PCR; TCRdb lists only in-frame clones, some missing. V and J calls plus clone size are reproduced from that table; the DNA served to infer D and trimming. The table lists more than 250,000 clones, about nine tenths of them singletons, with 1% in the top ten. These data originate in a study of blood T cell repertoires in COVID-19. Study in general: The United States, Italy and Spain were the sources of the acute and convalescent COVID-19 samples.

The V and J ends lost 6 bases and 4 bases respectively, with 15 bases between them. The CDR3 runs to 15 residues. Looked up from germline, CDR1 is LNHDA and CDR2 is SQIVND (reference sequence). The TCR sequence derives from a man aged 50 to 60 with active or convalescent COVID-19. Sequencing used peripheral blood. The V gene is TRBV19, the J gene TRBJ2-2; D is possibly TRBD1 (5 bases). The CDR3 loop reads CASRKGIVGTGELFF. The CDR3 region has the DNA TGTGCCAGTAGGAAGGGGATCGTTGGCACCGGGGAGCTGTTTTTT.